Listed here is a single T cell receptor beta chain. Original handling: Reference gene primer amplification gave nucleated cell count estimates. TCRdb's table, derived via immunoSEQ multiplex PCR, lists solely in-frame clones and lacks some. The V and J calls and clone size come from that table; D and trimming were worked out from the DNA. The sample yields over 100,000 clones, 84% seen once. This sample was included in a study of blood T cell repertoires in COVID-19. The wider study: The origin of the acute and convalescent COVID-19 samples was the United States, Italy and Spain. PBMCs, B-cell-depleted T cells, or T cells were the source of the cDNA or gDNA that made up the material.

V trimming: 4 bases; J trimming: 2 bases; junction bases outside the gene matches: 6. CDR3 length equals 14 residues. In germline, CDR1 is SGDLS, CDR2 YYNGEE. The V and J genes are TRBV9 and TRBJ2-7, with 7 bases aligning to TRBD1. This sequence originates from a woman between 45 and 60 years old with acute or convalescent COVID-19. Sequencing was done on a sample of peripheral blood. CDR3 sequence (DNA): TGTGCCAGCAGCCCCCGGGACAGCCCCTACGAGCAGTACTTC. The encoded protein is CASSPRDSPYEQYF.